A single sample gave rise to the 31 T cell receptor beta chains below, sequenced in a study of blood T cell repertoires in COVID-19 (dated by TCRdb to 2018 to 2021). The library was prepared using the immunoSEQ multiplex PCR assay. Drawn from immuneACCESS, this table holds only the in-frame rearrangements with V and J called that TCRdb kept. Clones are partly lost; checked studies trace under half to an unresolved V gene and leave the rest unexplained. Present in this sample are 200,000 to 250,000 clones, around 85% of which were seen just once. Roughly 5.3% of the sample lies in the top ten. The specimen sequenced was peripheral blood. These receptors originate from a middle-aged man with COVID-19, enrolled during active disease.

The chain is built from TRBV21-1 and TRBJ2-1; the table names TRBD1, a call not compared with the DNA. TRBV21-1 is a known pseudogene. This CDR3 comprises 14 residues. CDR3 protein: CASSSRTSADEQFF. The CDR3 DNA is TGTGCCAGCAGCTCCAGGACAAGCGCGGATGAGCAGTTCTTC.

J is TRBJ2-7 and V is TRBV4-1, with D uncertain. The CDR3 spans 16 residues. CDR1 and CDR2 from the germline V gene are MGHRA and YSYEKL. V shed 4 bases and J shed 0 bases, with 16 bases lying between them. CDR3 residues: CASSLAARLSSYEQYF. The CDR3 DNA sequence: TGCGCCAGCAGCCTAGCCGCGCGGTTAAGCTCCTACGAGCAGTACTTC.

The J gene is TRBJ1-4, the V gene TRBV4-1; 8 bases agree with TRBD1. The junction had 0 bases not matched to a gene; V was cut back by 6 bases and J by 3 bases. Germline V CDR1 and CDR2: MGHRA, YSYEKL. This CDR3 has 13 amino acids. CDR3 DNA sequence: TGCGCCAGCAGGGGACAGGCTAATGAAAAACTGTTTTTT. Its protein product is CASRGQANEKLFF.

The V call is TRBV2, the J call TRBJ2-3, with D possibly TRBD2 on 6 matching bases. Trimming pared 4 bases from V and 2 bases from J, leaving 19 bases between. CDR3 size: 17 residues. CDR1 is SNHLY and CDR2 is FYNNEI in the germline V gene. This CDR3 is CASSGVGEDVNTDTQYF. Here the CDR3 DNA reads TGTGCCAGCAGTGGAGTGGGGGAGGATGTTAACACAGATACGCAGTATTTT.

The rearrangement links TRBV25-1 to TRBJ1-4; a possible D gene is TRBD1 (5 bases). This CDR3 contains 14 residues. The V end was cut by 2 bases, the J end by 7 bases, with 11 bases between. Germline V gene lookup returns CDR1 MGHDK and CDR2 SYGVNS. DNA for the CDR3: TGTGCCAGCAGTGAACAGGGAAGGTTTGAAAAACTGTTTTTT. Its protein is CASSEQGRFEKLFF.

The genes are TRBV9 and TRBJ2-2; 10 bases agree with TRBD2. V was clipped by 4 bases and J by 7 bases; unmatched bases: 13. The CDR3 runs to 17 residues. Germline CDR1 is SGDLS and CDR2 is YYNGEE. The CDR3 coding sequence is TGTGCCAGCAGCTCCCGCGGGAGCGGGGGGGCAAACGGGGAGCTGTTTTTT. Translation: CASSSRGSGGANGELFF.

The chain joins TRBV7-8 to TRBJ1-2; a weak D match, TRBD1 (6 bases). V was pared by 4 bases and J by 8 bases, with 17 bases between. Germline-derived CDR1 and CDR2 are SGHVS and FQNEAQ. The CDR3 has 14 residues. CDR3 loop: CASSSYTGRQGYTF. The CDR3 nucleotides read TGTGCCAGCAGCTCCTACACAGGGAGACAAGGCTACACCTTC.

J is TRBJ2-5 and V is TRBV29-1, with 9 positions matching TRBD1. This CDR3 region has 12 residues. Germline V gives CDR1 SQVTM, CDR2 ANQGSEA. Trimming took 6 bases from V and 5 from J; bases not matched to a gene: 4. The CDR3 reads CSVLTGGETQYF. The CDR3 bases are TGCAGCGTCCTGACAGGGGGGGAGACCCAGTACTTC.

The chain combines TRBV24-1 with TRBJ2-2, with a tentative D call TRBD1 (6 bases). Germline V CDR1 and CDR2: KGHDR, SFDVKD. Trimming took 9 bases from V and 5 from J, leaving 12 bases between them. The CDR3 loop spans 13 amino acids. The CDR3 coding sequence is TGTGCCACCGGGCAGGGGATGACCGGGGAGCTGTTTTTT. Residues: CATGQGMTGELFF.

V gene TRBV19 combines with J gene TRBJ1-1; weak D call: TRBD1 (6 bases). V was pared by 2 bases and J by 4 bases, with 14 bases between. Germline loops: CDR1 LNHDA, CDR2 SQIVND (reference sequence). The CDR3 runs to 15 residues. The CDR3 coding sequence is TGTGCCAGTAGTATACAGGGCAGGGGACGCACTGAAGCTTTCTTT. Protein sequence: CASSIQGRGRTEAFF.

The rearrangement links TRBV2 to TRBJ2-3; 11 positions match TRBD2. There are 12 residues in the CDR3. From germline, CDR1 is SNHLY and CDR2 FYNNEI. The V segment lost 2 bases and the J segment 13 bases; nucleotides outside the gene matches: 2. CDR3 DNA sequence: TGTGCCAGCAGTGAACGGGGACTAGCGGAGTATTTT. This gives the protein CASSERGLAEYF.

V and J are TRBV27 and TRBJ2-7; 8 bases align to TRBD1. CDR1 and CDR2 (germline): MNHEY, SMNVEV (reference sequence). V lost 6 bases, J lost 0 bases, and 10 bases stayed unmatched. The CDR3 sequence is 16 residues long. CDR3 sequence (DNA): TGTGCCAGCAGAGGCAGGGGGCGCCCCACCTCCTACGAGCAGTACTTC. Translation: CASRGRGRPTSYEQYF.

This clone appeared once. This chain's CDR3 is CASSLEGVRYNEQFF. CDR3 sequence (DNA): TGCGCCAGCAGCTTAGAGGGGGTGCGTTACAATGAGCAGTTCTTC. The V call is TRBV5-1, the J call TRBJ2-1, with TRBD1 as a possible D gene (6 bases). CDR1 and CDR2 (germline): SGHRS, YFSETQ. V dropped 2 bases and J dropped 4 bases, with 13 bases sitting between them. CDR3 length equals 15 residues.

This clone was detected once. The rearrangement links TRBV4-3 to TRBJ2-1, with D maybe TRBD2 (5 bases). V was cut by 0 bases and J by 5 bases, with 14 bases left in between. The CDR3 is 16 amino acids. Per the germline V gene, CDR1 is LGHNA and CDR2 is YSLEER. CDR3 in DNA: TGCGCCAGCAGCCAAGATAGGTCGGGGAATCACAATGAGCAGTTCTTC. Protein: CASSQDRSGNHNEQFF.

The chain couples TRBV5-4 to TRBJ2-2, with a tentative D call TRBD2 (7 bases). This CDR3 has 15 amino acids. Germline CDR1 is SGHNT and CDR2 is YYREEE (reference sequence). Trimming took 4 bases from V and 10 from J, leaving 20 bases between them. The CDR3 nucleotides read TGTGCCAGCAGCCAAAAGCAAGGGGGGGCCGAGGAGCTGTTTTTT. The encoded protein is CASSQKQGGAEELFF.

CDR3 amino acids: CASSWGQGGVNTEAFF. The CDR3 region has the DNA TGTGCCAGCTCATGGGGACAGGGTGGGGTAAACACTGAAGCTTTCTTT. The chain recombines TRBV18 with TRBJ1-1; 9 nucleotides align to TRBD1. The trim removed 5 bases at V and 2 bases at J, leaving 9 bases unmatched. Germline lookup yields CDR1 KGHSH and CDR2 LQKENI. This CDR3 spans 16 amino acids.

V is TRBV19 and J is TRBJ2-5; D might be TRBD2 (5 bases). Trimming pared 6 bases from V and 2 bases from J, leaving 19 bases between. Germline lookup yields CDR1 LNHDA and CDR2 SQIVND (reference sequence). The CDR3 is 16 residues long. CDR3: CASSRGLSYLQETQYF. CDR3 DNA: TGTGCCAGTAGCAGAGGGCTAAGTTATTTGCAAGAGACCCAGTACTTC.

The chain joins TRBV19 to TRBJ1-5; D uncertain. The ends were cut back, 2 bases at V and 5 bases at J, with 7 bases in the middle. CDR3 size: 13 residues. Germline assignment: CDR1 LNHDA and CDR2 SQIVND (reference sequence). The CDR3 bases are TGTGCCAGTAGTATAAGACGGGATCAGCCCCAGCATTTT. It encodes CASSIRRDQPQHF.

In its sample, this clone was seen once. The J gene is TRBJ2-1, the V gene TRBV24-1, with TRBD1 matching over 9 bases. The CDR3 spans 14 residues. Germline V gene sequence: CDR1 KGHDR, CDR2 SFDVKD. With 6 bases clipped from V and 6 bases from J, the junction kept 5 bases outside the gene matches. CDR3 region: CATSRDRVVNEQFF. CDR3 nucleotides: TGTGCCACCAGTCGGGACAGGGTGGTCAATGAGCAGTTCTTC.

The chain employs TRBV18 and TRBJ2-7, with TRBD1 identical over 9 bases. The J segment lost 1 base and the V segment lost 3 bases, leaving 4 bases of the junction unmatched. This CDR3 spans 15 amino acids. From germline, CDR1 is KGHSH and CDR2 LQKENI. The CDR3 loop reads CASSPGTGISYEQYF. The CDR3 nucleotides read TGTGCCAGCTCACCCGGGACAGGGATTTCCTACGAGCAGTACTTC.

The chain uses TRBV18 and TRBJ2-1; D may be TRBD2 (5 bases). Germline CDR1 KGHSH, CDR2 LQKENI. CDR3 size: 13 residues. V lost 3 bases and J 15 bases, leaving 18 bases between the germline ends. CDR3 region: CASSPQDRGNSFF. The CDR3 nucleotides read TGTGCCAGCTCACCTCAGGACCGAGGGAATTCGTTCTTC.

This chain joins TRBV28 and TRBJ1-3; TRBD1 matches 11 bases. The CDR3 extends over 15 amino acids. V was clipped by 5 bases and J by 7 bases; unmatched bases: 7. Germline CDR1 and CDR2: MDHEN and SYDVKM. CDR3 amino acids: CASSPGTGGGNTIYF. In DNA form, the CDR3 reads TGTGCCAGCAGTCCAGGGACAGGGGGTGGGAACACCATATATTTT.

The rearrangement links TRBV15 to TRBJ2-1; 7 nucleotides agree with TRBD2. This CDR3 has 15 amino acids. V dropped 6 bases and J dropped 4; count of bases not matched to a gene: 9. Germline lookup yields CDR1 LNHNV and CDR2 YYDKDF (reference sequence). The CDR3 nucleotides are TGTGCCACCAGATCTCGGGGGGACCCTTACAATGAGCAGTTCTTC. Protein sequence: CATRSRGDPYNEQFF.

V gene TRBV5-6 combines with J gene TRBJ1-2; 7 bases fit TRBD1. Looked up from germline, CDR1 is SGHDT and CDR2 is YYEEEE. The CDR3 covers 14 residues. Trimming cost V 4 bases and J 0 bases; bases outside gene matches: 3. The CDR3 nucleotides are TGTGCCAGCAGCCGACAGGGCGCTAACTATGGCTACACCTTC. The encoded protein is CASSRQGANYGYTF.

The V call is TRBV12-5, the J call TRBJ1-5; possibly TRBD1 for D (6 bases). Trimming shortened V by 5 bases and J by 0 bases, and 14 bases separated the two germline ends. The CDR3 has 16 amino acids. Germline CDR1 LGHNT, CDR2 FRNRAP. The CDR3 reads CASGVKTGDSNQPQHF. For the CDR3, the DNA is TGTGCTAGTGGTGTGAAGACAGGAGATAGCAATCAGCCCCAGCATTTT.

V is TRBV5-1 and J is TRBJ2-2; 9 positions agree with TRBD2. The CDR3 consists of 18 residues. From germline, CDR1 is SGHRS and CDR2 YFSETQ. The V segment lost 1 base and the J segment 4 bases; nucleotides outside the gene matches: 11. Written as DNA, the CDR3 is TGCGCCAGCAGCTTGTCCCCTACCGGGACTAGCACCACCGGGGAGCTGTTTTTT. This codes for CASSLSPTGTSTTGELFF. Complete variable domain (other parts from reference TRBV5-1 and TRBJ2-2): KAGVTQTPRYLIKTRGQQVTLSCSPISGHRSVSWYQQTPGQGLQFLFEYFSETQRNKGNFPGRFSGRQFSNSRSEMNVSTLELGDSALYLCASSLSPTGTSTTGELFFGEGSRLTVL.

The chain is built from TRBV25-1 and TRBJ2-7; 9 nucleotides agree with TRBD1. The germline gives CDR1 MGHDK, CDR2 SYGVNS. The CDR3 runs 15 residues. The V segment lost 4 bases and the J segment 6 bases; nucleotides outside the gene matches: 10. The CDR3 DNA reads TGTGCCAGCAGTGTTACCGGGACAGGGACTCGCGAGCAGTACTTC. Translated, it gives CASSVTGTGTREQYF.

A note on this clone: The junction departs from the called germline gene at one end, perhaps through a read error. The chain employs TRBV6-5 and TRBJ1-3; TRBD1 is a possible D gene (6 bases). Germline assignment: CDR1 MNHEY and CDR2 SVGAGI. The CDR3 has 15 residues. CDR3 DNA: TGTGCCAGCAGTTGGGACATCTTCTCTGGGAACACCATATATTTT. Residues: CASSWDIFSGNTIYF.

The V gene is TRBV3-1 (or the pseudogene TRBV3-2), the J gene TRBJ1-5; possible D gene TRBD1, 5 bases. CDR3 length equals 15 residues. V lost 1 base and J 4 bases, leaving 11 bases between the germline ends. Germline V gene data show CDR1 as LGHDT and CDR2 as YNNKEL (reference sequence). Here the CDR3 reads CASSQGGEPNQPQHF. In nucleotides, the CDR3 is TGTGCCAGCAGCCAAGGGGGGGAACCAAATCAGCCCCAGCATTTT.

This clone was picked up one time. The chain couples TRBV11-2 to TRBJ2-7, with no clear D. V lost 2 bases to trimming and J lost 4 bases, with 9 bases between them. The CDR3 loop spans 13 amino acids. CDR1 and CDR2 from the germline V gene are SGHAT and FQNNGV. CDR3 nucleotide sequence: TGTGCCAGCAGCTTATCGTTTATTTACGAGCAGTACTTC. Translation gives CASSLSFIYEQYF. Looking up the rest from reference TRBV11-2 and TRBJ2-7 gives the full variable domain: EAGVAQSPRYKIIEKRQSVAFWCNPISGHATLYWYQQILGQGPKLLIQFQNNGVVDDSQLPKDRFSAERLKGVDSTLKIQPAKLEDSAVYLCASSLSFIYEQYFGPGTRLTVT.

The genes are TRBV7-2 and TRBJ2-3; D unclear. The V and J ends lost 1 base and 1 base respectively, with 6 bases between them. Germline lookup yields CDR1 SGHTA and CDR2 FQGNSA. The CDR3 runs 14 residues. CDR3 region: CASSLEIGTDTQYF. DNA of the CDR3: TGTGCCAGCAGCTTAGAAATCGGCACAGATACGCAGTATTTT.